The 27 T cell receptor beta chains below were found in one sample sequenced in a study of T cell clonality in common variable immunodeficiency. Clones were sequenced by immunoSEQ multiplex PCR, and TCRdb holds only the in-frame ones, with some missing. Observed in the sample are tens of thousands of clones, none of them singletons. Material for sequencing was peripheral blood mononuclear cells. The receptors shown here come from a person aged 18 to 70 in good health.

This clone appeared many times. The observed sequence ends 3 residues before the CDR3 terminus, with the missing tail filled in from the germline J gene. V gene TRBV12-3 or TRBV12-4 combines with J gene TRBJ2-7; weak D call: TRBD2 (7 bases). There are 15 residues in the CDR3. V gave up 3 bases and J gave up 5 bases, with 17 bases separating them. This CDR3 is CASSFDVGGQDEQYF. Incomplete CDR3 DNA: TGTGCCAGCAGTTTCGATGTCGGGGGGCAGGACGAG.

This clone was counted only a few times. The CDR3 is cut off 3 residues early in the read; its end comes from the germline J gene. This rearrangement joins TRBV7-8 to TRBJ1-5, with no clear D. This CDR3 has 15 amino acids. Germline V CDR1 and CDR2: SGHVS, FQNEAQ. Trimming removed 5 bases from V and 4 bases from J, with 15 bases in between. The part of the CDR3 DNA that was read is TGTGCCAGCAGCGCCACCGAACAAAAAAATCAGCCC. Translated, it gives CASSATEQKNQP. The complete CDR3 protein is CASSATEQKNQPQHF.

This clone was found many times. The CDR3 end is not reached by the read, which stops 3 residues before it; the germline J gene fills it in. V is TRBV13 and J is TRBJ2-5, with 9 bases aligning to TRBD2. The V and J ends lost 1 base and 5 bases, in that order; junction bases with no gene match: 8. The CDR3 loop spans 16 amino acids. Germline loops: CDR1 PRHDT, CDR2 FYEKMQ (reference sequence). The CDR3 loop is CASSLVAGARGETQYF. The CDR3 bases that were read are TGTGCCAGCAGCTTAGTAGCGGGGGCTCGGGGGGAGACC.

This clone was counted many times. With the read ending 3 residues before the CDR3 end, the germline J gene is used to fill in that end. The gene calls are TRBV20-1 and TRBJ1-4; D is ambiguous. Trimming left V 6 bases short and J 0 bases short, with 11 bases between. Germline CDR1 is DFQATT and CDR2 is SNEGSKA (reference sequence). There are 14 residues in the CDR3. The DNA read from the CDR3 is TGCAGTGCCAGTCCCACAGCAACTAATGAAAAA. Its protein product is CSASPTATNEK. The entire CDR3 protein reads CSASPTATNEKLFF.

This clone was counted ten times or more. The read terminates 3 residues before the CDR3 end, so the remaining end is supplied by the germline J gene. The chain is built from TRBV5-4 and TRBJ2-1; either TRBD1 or TRBD2 may supply D (6 bases each). This CDR3 spans 16 amino acids. The germline V gene encodes CDR1 SGHNT and CDR2 YYREEE (reference sequence). V gave up 4 bases and J gave up 8 bases, with 22 bases separating them. CDR3 protein: CASSGRRGSNLDEQFF. The DNA read from the CDR3 is TGTGCCAGCAGCGGACGGAGGGGGTCAAATCTAGATGAG.

This clone was seen ten or more times. Read data end 3 residues before the CDR3 end; the end is taken from the germline J gene. The rearrangement links TRBV29-1 to TRBJ2-1, with D tentatively TRBD1 (6 bases). V lost 0 bases and J lost 5, with 8 bases in between. The CDR3 covers 13 residues. Per the germline V gene, CDR1 is SQVTM and CDR2 is ANQGSEA. The sequenced CDR3 bases are TGCAGCGTTGAAGATTCAGGGGACAATGAG. It translates to CSVEDSGDNE. The entire CDR3 sequence reads CSVEDSGDNEQFF.

As to this clone: The CDR3 extends 3 residues past the end of the read, so its final part is completed from the germline J gene. The chain uses TRBV6-2 or TRBV6-3 and TRBJ2-3; D ambiguous. The germline V gene has CDR1 MNHEY and CDR2 SVGEGT. This CDR3 is built from 15 residues. The CDR3 region is CASTHPDYSNQPQYF. The CDR3 bases that were read are TGTGCCAGCACCCACCCAGATTATAGCAATCAGCCG.

A note on this clone: The read comes to an end 3 residues before the CDR3 does, leaving the germline J gene to fill in the end. The chain uses TRBV11-1 and TRBJ2-7; D is perhaps TRBD1 (5 bases). Trimming removed 7 bases at V and 6 bases at J, with 19 bases between. This CDR3 spans 14 amino acids. Germline V lookup: CDR1 SGHAT, CDR2 FQDESV (reference sequence). CDR3 DNA (partial): TGTGCCAGCAAGGCCCTGGGGCCGCTACGCGAG. As protein: CASKALGPLRE. The entire CDR3 sequence reads CASKALGPLREQYF.

This clone occurred a few times. Read coverage stops 3 residues before the CDR3 terminus; the germline J gene supplies the remainder. The rearrangement links TRBV20-1 to TRBJ1-5; perhaps TRBD1 as D (6 bases). Trimming pared 6 bases from V and 8 bases from J, leaving 26 bases between. Germline values: CDR1 DFQATT, CDR2 SNEGSKA (reference sequence). This CDR3 spans 16 amino acids. The CDR3 bases that were read are TGCAGTGCCTCAATGGGGCATGGACGGACAGAGGAGCCC. Its protein product is CSASMGHGRTEEP. From start to end, the CDR3 is CSASMGHGRTEEPQHF.

Notes on this clone: The read terminates 3 residues before the CDR3 end, so the remaining end is supplied by the germline J gene. This chain joins TRBV30 and TRBJ1-5; D might be TRBD1 (5 bases). The germline CDR1 and CDR2 sequences are GTSNPN and SVGIG (reference sequence). The CDR3 spans 14 residues. Trimming pared 5 bases from V and 5 bases from J, leaving 16 bases between. The CDR3 loop is CAWSPGIGDQPQHF. The covered CDR3 bases are TGTGCCTGGTCCCCAGGGATTGGAGATCAGCCC.

In regard to this clone: The read ends 3 residues shy of where the CDR3 ends; the end is completed using the germline J gene. The chain recombines TRBV20-1 with TRBJ2-1; 11 bases align to TRBD2. The V segment lost 0 bases and the J segment 0 bases; nucleotides outside the gene matches: 10. Looked up from germline, CDR1 is DFQATT and CDR2 is SNEGSKA (reference sequence). This CDR3 region has 19 residues. The part of the CDR3 DNA that was read is TGCAGTGCTAGAGATATAACTAGCGGGGGCCGAAGCTCCTACAATGAG. This gives the protein CSARDITSGGRSSYNE. The full CDR3 sequence reads CSARDITSGGRSSYNEQFF.

This clone was recorded at least ten times. The read stops 3 residues short of the end of the CDR3; the missing end is completed from the germline J gene. The rearrangement links TRBV7-2 to TRBJ1-6; the match to TRBD1 covers 8 bases. This CDR3 is built from 14 residues. In germline, CDR1 is SGHTA, CDR2 FQGNSA. This CDR3 is CASSPGQALNPLHF. Incomplete CDR3 DNA: TGTGCCAGCAGCCCGGGACAGGCCCTAAATCCC.

This clone was observed at least ten times. From the germline J gene comes the end of the CDR3, since the read stops 3 residues before it. The chain employs TRBV28 and TRBJ2-7; the D gene is possibly TRBD1 (6 bases). The germline gives CDR1 MDHEN, CDR2 SYDVKM. V was pared by 4 bases and J by 4 bases, with 17 bases between. This CDR3 contains 15 residues. This CDR3 reads CASSWGQVGAYEQYF. CDR3 DNA (partial): TGTGCCAGCAGTTGGGGGCAGGTAGGAGCGTACGAG.

At least ten counts were recorded for this clone. The read terminates 3 residues ahead of where the CDR3 ends, so the germline J gene completes it. The chain combines TRBV7-9 with TRBJ2-5; the D gene is possibly TRBD1 (5 bases). Germline CDR1 SEHNR, CDR2 FQNEAQ (reference sequence). V shed 3 bases and J shed 4 bases, with 6 bases lying between them. The CDR3 has 12 amino acids. CDR3 sequence reads: CASSFTGETQYF. CDR3 DNA (partial): TGTGCCAGCAGCTTCACAGGAGAGACC.

This clone has ten or more counts. With the read ending 3 residues before the CDR3 end, the germline J gene is used to fill in that end. This same CDR3 is encoded by further DNA sequences in the sample. This chain joins TRBV7-2 and TRBJ1-3; TRBD1 is a possible D gene (6 bases). Trimming took 6 bases from V and 7 from J, leaving 13 bases between them. The CDR3 loop spans 13 amino acids. The V gene's germline CDR1 is SGHTA and CDR2 FQGNSA. The CDR3: CASRQGIRNTIYF. CDR3 DNA (partial): TGTGCCAGCAGACAGGGAATACGGAACACC.

The table lists this clone with many counts. Read sequence stops 3 residues before the CDR3 end, and the germline J gene provides the missing end. V and J are TRBV5-1 and TRBJ1-1; D is possibly TRBD1 (5 bases). The CDR3 length is 15 residues. The V gene's germline CDR1 is SGHRS and CDR2 YFSETQ. Trimming stripped 1 base from V and 0 bases from J, with 10 bases between. The CDR3 DNA, read in part, is TGCGCCAGCAGCTTGTCGGGGGGTATGAACACTGAA. Translation: CASSLSGGMNTE. The full CDR3 is CASSLSGGMNTEAFF.

This clone was recorded at least ten times. From the germline J gene comes the end of the CDR3, since the read stops 3 residues before it. The chain is built from TRBV7-3 and TRBJ2-1, with 9 nucleotides matching TRBD2. Trimming took 5 bases from V and 5 from J; bases not matched to a gene: 13. This CDR3 has 17 amino acids. Germline assignment: CDR1 SGHTA and CDR2 FQGTGA. CDR3: CASSLRISSGANNEQFF. The sequenced part of the CDR3 DNA is TGTGCCAGCAGCCTTAGAATATCTAGCGGGGCAAACAATGAG.

This clone showed up many times. The CDR3 is cut off 3 residues early in the read; its end comes from the germline J gene. The chain is built from TRBV7-3 and TRBJ2-2; 7 nucleotides agree with TRBD1. The germline V gene encodes CDR1 SGHTA and CDR2 FQGTGA. Losses at the gene ends were 5 bases for V and 0 bases for J; bases not matched to a gene: 6. CDR3 length: 16 residues. The CDR3 DNA, read in part, is TGTGCCAGCAGCCCCAGGACAGGTCCGAACACCGGGGAG. Translating it yields CASSPRTGPNTGE. The whole CDR3 protein is CASSPRTGPNTGELFF.

This clone came up many times. Coverage ceases 3 residues before the CDR3 finishes, and the germline J gene fills in the end. The chain is built from TRBV6-2 or TRBV6-3 and TRBJ1-2; 8 nucleotides align to TRBD1. Germline CDR1 MNHEY, CDR2 SVGEGT. V was pared by 5 bases and J by 6 bases, with 8 bases of the junction left unmatched. This CDR3 region has 14 residues. CDR3 sequence reads: CASSPGQVWNGYTF. CDR3 DNA (partial): TGTGCCAGCAGTCCGGGACAGGTTTGGAATGGC.

This clone was seen more than once but under ten times. The read gets to within 3 residues of the CDR3 end, and the germline J gene fills in the rest. This rearrangement joins TRBV18 to TRBJ1-6, with a weak D call TRBD1 (5 bases). CDR3 length: 16 residues. Deletions cut 2 bases from V and 7 bases from J, with 15 bases between. The germline gives CDR1 KGHSH, CDR2 LQKENI. The CDR3 protein is CASSPSPGGLNSPLHF. The CDR3 DNA, read in part, is TGTGCCAGCTCACCATCGCCTGGGGGGTTGAATTCACCC.

Many counts were recorded for this clone. The CDR3 is cut off 3 residues early in the read; its end comes from the germline J gene. This sequence joins TRBV20-1 and TRBJ2-3, with D perhaps TRBD2 (5 bases). V was cut by 2 bases and J by 6 bases, with 9 bases left in between. The CDR3 loop spans 12 amino acids. Germline lookup yields CDR1 DFQATT and CDR2 SNEGSKA (reference sequence). The CDR3 bases that were read are TGCAGTGCTAGACTAGCTCCGGATACG. Translating gives CSARLAPDT. The entire CDR3 sequence reads CSARLAPDTQYF.

For this clone: Read data end 3 residues before the CDR3 end; the end is taken from the germline J gene. The rearrangement uses TRBV19 and TRBJ2-3; 8 bases are shared with TRBD1. Germline V lookup: CDR1 LNHDA, CDR2 SQIVND (reference sequence). The CDR3 loop spans 14 amino acids. The CDR3 protein is CASSIGGQGETQYF. The sequenced CDR3 bases are TGTGCCAGTAGTATAGGTGGACAGGGAGAGACG.

In its sample, this clone was seen a few times. The read ends 3 residues shy of where the CDR3 ends; the end is completed using the germline J gene. The chain couples TRBV7-9 to TRBJ1-5, with 11 bases matching TRBD1. V lost 1 base to trimming and J lost 6 bases; unmatched junction nucleotides: 2. The CDR3 contains 15 residues. Germline V gene sequence: CDR1 SEHNR, CDR2 FQNEAQ (reference sequence). CDR3 protein: CASSLVGTGGQPQHF. The DNA read from the CDR3 is TGTGCCAGCAGCTTAGTAGGGACAGGGGGTCAGCCC. Full variable domain (rest looked up from reference TRBV7-9 and TRBJ1-5): DTGVSQNPRHKITKRGQNVTFRCDPISEHNRLYWYRQTLGQGPEFLTYFQNEAQLEKSRLLSDRFSAERPKGSFSTLEIQRTEQGDSAMYLCASSLVGTGGQPQHFGDGTRLSIL.

This clone was counted many times. The CDR3: CASSSERGNTDTQYF. The part of the CDR3 DNA that was read is TGTGCCAGCAGCTCCGAGCGGGGCAACACAGATACG. The genes are TRBV5-4 and TRBJ2-3; TRBD2 matches 7 bases. The CDR3 end falls 3 residues outside the read, so it is completed with the germline J gene. The V gene end was trimmed by 3 bases and the J gene end by 2 bases; junction bases not matched to a gene: 6. This CDR3 has 15 amino acids. The V gene's germline CDR1 is SGHNT and CDR2 YYREEE (reference sequence).

On this clone: The read terminates 3 residues ahead of where the CDR3 ends, so the germline J gene completes it. V and J are TRBV7-9 and TRBJ2-5; TRBD1 agrees at 7 bases. The germline V gene has CDR1 SEHNR and CDR2 FQNEAQ (reference sequence). V shed 5 bases and J 5 bases; nucleotides not matched to a gene: 8. The CDR3 covers 14 residues. The CDR3 spells CASSPRTGRETQYF. The sequenced CDR3 bases are TGTGCCAGCAGCCCGAGGACAGGCCGGGAGACC.

A few counts support this clone. The read gets to within 3 residues of the CDR3 end, and the germline J gene fills in the rest. The chain links TRBV18 to TRBJ2-1, with TRBD1 as a possible D gene (6 bases). V was shortened by 3 bases and J by 9 bases, with 12 bases between the two germline ends. The germline V gene has CDR1 KGHSH and CDR2 LQKENI. This CDR3 contains 13 residues. CDR3 region: CASSPEWGLEQFF. The CDR3 bases that were read are TGTGCCAGCTCACCGGAGTGGGGGCTTGAG.

This clone was picked up many times. The CDR3 goes on 3 residues after the read ends, and that part is filled in from the germline J gene. V usage is TRBV7-9 and J usage is TRBJ1-2, with a possible D match to TRBD1 (6 bases). V was clipped by 5 bases and J by 1 base, with 11 bases between them. Germline CDR1 reads SEHNR; CDR2 reads FQNEAQ (reference sequence). The CDR3 totals 14 residues. CDR3: CASSLTQGNYGYTF. The CDR3 bases that were read are TGTGCCAGCAGCCTAACACAGGGTAACTATGGC.